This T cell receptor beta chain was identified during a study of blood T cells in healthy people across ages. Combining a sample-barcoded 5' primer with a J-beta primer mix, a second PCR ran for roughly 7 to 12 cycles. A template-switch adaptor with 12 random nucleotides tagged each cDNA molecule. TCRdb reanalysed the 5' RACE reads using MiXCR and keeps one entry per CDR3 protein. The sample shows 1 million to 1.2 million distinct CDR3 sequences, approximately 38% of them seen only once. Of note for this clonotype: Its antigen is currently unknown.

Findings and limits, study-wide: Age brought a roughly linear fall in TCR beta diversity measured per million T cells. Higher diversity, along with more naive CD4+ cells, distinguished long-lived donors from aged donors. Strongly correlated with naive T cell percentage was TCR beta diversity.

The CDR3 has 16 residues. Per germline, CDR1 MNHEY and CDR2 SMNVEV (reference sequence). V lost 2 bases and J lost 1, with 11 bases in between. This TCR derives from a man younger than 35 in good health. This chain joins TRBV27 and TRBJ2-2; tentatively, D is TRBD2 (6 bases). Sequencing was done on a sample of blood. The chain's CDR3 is CASSLGDGGNTGELFF. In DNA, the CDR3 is TGTGCCAGCAGTTTAGGGGACGGGGGGAACACCGGGGAGCTGTTTTTT.